This T cell receptor beta chain appears in the sequencing data of a study of response to subunit inactivated influenza vaccine. General observations from the study: Seasonal influenza vaccination, on each occasion, was suggested by the authors to recruit few new T cells.

CDR3 length: 14 amino acids. V gave up 10 bases and J gave up 3 bases, with 15 bases separating them. From germline, CDR1 is WSHSY and CDR2 SAAADI. In this sample, this clonotype turned up a few times. Antigen specificity is unknown. TCRdb recomputed calls from the RT-PCR reads with MiXCR, one row per CDR3 protein. The data contain more than 400,000 distinct CDR3 sequences, 9.5% to 12% of them singletons. The sequence came from a man aged 50 to 60 who received an inactivated influenza vaccine. The input for sequencing was PBMCs from blood, taken about 40 days after vaccination. This chain uses TRBV10-2 with TRBJ2-2, with a possible D match to TRBD1 (7 bases). Here the CDR3 DNA reads TGCGCCATGTCGACAGGGACTGACACCGGGGAGCTGTTTTTT. Its translation: CAMSTGTDTGELFF.